This entry lists 9 T cell receptor beta chains sequenced from one sample in a study of T-cell reconstitution after alpha-beta-depleted transplantation in children. For TCRbeta, the library was prepared with unique molecular identifiers. Using its own MiXCR run on the PCR reads, TCRdb lists one record per CDR3 protein. The data show 220,000 or so distinct CDR3 sequences, approximately 8% seen once. This material consisted of PBMCs, mostly from graft donor cells, taken 180 days after TCRalphabeta/CD19-depleted stem cell transplant. The source of these receptors is a male patient aged 5 to 17 who had a stem cell transplant for acute lymphoblastic leukemia, so the T cells may come from the graft donor.

The V call is TRBV12-3 or TRBV12-4, the J call TRBJ1-6; the D gene is possibly TRBD1 (5 bases). The CDR3 sequence is 15 residues long. V was clipped by 5 bases and J by 2 bases, with 10 bases between them. The CDR3 nucleotides are TGTGCCAGCAGTCCGGACACCACCTATAATTCACCCCTCCACTTT. Its protein product is CASSPDTTYNSPLHF.

This clonotype was detected many times. V is TRBV20-1 and J is TRBJ2-7; D not certain. Germline CDR1 is DFQATT and CDR2 is SNEGSKA (reference sequence). V was clipped by 1 base and J by 0 bases, with 10 bases between them. This CDR3 has 14 amino acids. The CDR3 sequence is CSARGSSSSYEQYF. The CDR3 bases are TGCAGTGCTAGAGGAAGCTCCAGCTCCTACGAGCAGTACTTC.

The sample holds many counts of this clonotype. The rearrangement joins TRBV28 to TRBJ2-4; D perhaps matches TRBD1 (5 bases). Trimming took 6 bases from V and 10 from J, leaving 16 bases between them. The CDR3 consists of 13 residues. Germline CDR1 is MDHEN and CDR2 is SYDVKM. CDR3 nucleotides: TGTGCCAGCAGGCTCCGGATCAAGGGGATTCAGTACTTC. Its protein is CASRLRIKGIQYF. The variable domain in full, with the rest retrieved from reference TRBV28 and TRBJ2-4, is DVKVTQSSRYLVKRTGEKVFLECVQDMDHENMFWYRQDPGLGLRLIYFSYDVKMKEKGDIPEGYSVSREKKERFSLILESASTNQTSMYLCASRLRIKGIQYFGAGTRLSVL.

This clonotype was found many times. V gene TRBV7-9 combines with J gene TRBJ2-7; the D gene could be TRBD1 or TRBD2 (5 bases each). CDR1 SEHNR and CDR2 FQNEAQ come from the germline V gene (reference sequence). Trimming cost V 1 base and J 4 bases, with 14 bases left between them. This CDR3 contains 15 residues. The CDR3 is CASSLDHGTMYEQYF. Here the CDR3 DNA reads TGTGCCAGCAGCTTAGATCACGGGACGATGTACGAGCAGTACTTC.

This chain joins TRBV7-2 and TRBJ2-5; D is unresolved. The CDR3 spans 14 residues. CDR1 SGHTA and CDR2 FQGNSA come from the germline V gene. V gave up 1 base and J gave up 5 bases, with 11 bases separating them. CDR3 region: CASSLDLERETQYF. For the CDR3, the DNA is TGTGCCAGCAGCTTAGATCTGGAACGGGAGACCCAGTACTTC.

This clonotype was observed at least ten times. V is TRBV7-9 and J is TRBJ2-5; 8 positions agree with TRBD1. The V segment lost 4 bases and the J segment 5 bases; nucleotides outside the gene matches: 3. CDR1 is SEHNR, CDR2 FQNEAQ, per germline (reference sequence). There are 13 residues in the CDR3. CDR3 nucleotides: TGTGCCAGCAGCTCCAGGGGGCCGGAGACCCAGTACTTC. This translates into CASSSRGPETQYF.

In this sample, this clonotype turned up many times. The CDR3 sequence is CASSQTSTTDTQYF. The CDR3, as DNA: TGCGCCAGCAGCCAAACGAGTACGACAGATACGCAGTATTTT. The V gene is TRBV5-1, the J gene TRBJ2-3; D is ambiguous. The V end was cut by 4 bases, the J end by 3 bases, with 12 bases between. Looked up from germline, CDR1 is SGHRS and CDR2 is YFSETQ. The length of the CDR3 is 14 residues.

On this clonotype itself: A much larger clone is a single base away; this may be a read error. This CDR3 is CASRTSGGLSTHTQYF. CDR3 in DNA: TGTGCCAGCAGAACTAGCGGGGGCCTCAGCACACATACGCAGTATTTT. J is TRBJ2-3 and V is TRBV2, with TRBD2 matching over 11 bases. Germline loops: CDR1 SNHLY, CDR2 FYNNEI. CDR3 length: 16 amino acids.

This clonotype was detected many times. This chain connects TRBV5-1 to TRBJ1-1; TRBD1 might be the D (5 bases). The germline V gene encodes CDR1 SGHRS and CDR2 YFSETQ. V was trimmed by 8 bases and J by 4 bases, leaving 18 bases between them. CDR3 length: 14 amino acids. CDR3 region: CASTPGAGSTEAFF. CDR3 nucleotides: TGCGCCAGTACCCCCGGGGCGGGGAGCACTGAAGCTTTCTTT.